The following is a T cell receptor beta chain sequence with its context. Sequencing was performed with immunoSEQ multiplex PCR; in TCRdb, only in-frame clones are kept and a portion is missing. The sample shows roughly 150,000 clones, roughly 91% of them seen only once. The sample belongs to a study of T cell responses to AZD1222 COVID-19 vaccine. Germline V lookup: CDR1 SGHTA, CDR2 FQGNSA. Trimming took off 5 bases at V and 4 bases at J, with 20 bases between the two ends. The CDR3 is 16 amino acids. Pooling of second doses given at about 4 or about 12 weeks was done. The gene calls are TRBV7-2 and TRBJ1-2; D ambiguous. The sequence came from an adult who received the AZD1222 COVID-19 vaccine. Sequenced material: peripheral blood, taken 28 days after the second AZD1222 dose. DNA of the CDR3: TGTGCCAGCAGCCTACTTGGACGAAACGTAATCTATGGCTACACCTTC. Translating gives CASSLLGRNVIYGYTF.